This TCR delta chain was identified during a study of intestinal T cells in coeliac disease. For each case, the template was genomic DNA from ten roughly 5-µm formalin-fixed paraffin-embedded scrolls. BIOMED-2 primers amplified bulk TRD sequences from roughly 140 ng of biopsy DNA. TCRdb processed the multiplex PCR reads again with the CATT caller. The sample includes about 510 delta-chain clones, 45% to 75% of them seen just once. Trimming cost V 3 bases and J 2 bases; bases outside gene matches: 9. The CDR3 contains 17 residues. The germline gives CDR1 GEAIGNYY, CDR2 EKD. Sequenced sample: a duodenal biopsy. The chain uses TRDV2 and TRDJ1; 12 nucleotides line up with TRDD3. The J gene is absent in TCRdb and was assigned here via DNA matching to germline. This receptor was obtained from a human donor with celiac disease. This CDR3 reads CACDPLGDTGWTDKLIF. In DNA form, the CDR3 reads TGTGCCTGTGACCCTCTGGGGGATACGGGGTGGACCGATAAACTCATCTTT.